This entry lists 21 T cell receptor beta chains sequenced from one sample in a study of shared clonotypes between healthy human individuals (dated by TCRdb to between 2020 and 2021). Libraries were made using the immunoSEQ multiplex PCR assay. Not all clones reach the TCRdb copy of this immuneACCESS table, which keeps in-frame sequences only. Checked studies attribute under half of the gap to unresolved V genes and leave the rest unexplained. The sample table holds roughly 1,000,000 clones, of which 70% to 80% were seen once. The top ten clonotypes cover 0.55% to 0.7% of the sample. Sample: memory CD4+ T cells from PBMCs. The cell subset or site label here, explained by the study, means: CD45RA-negative fraction. The receptors derive from a man between 18 and 29 years old in good health. Some clones in this sample may be carry-over from other donors' samples.

About this clone: Other DNA sequences in the same sample also yield this CDR3. J is TRBJ1-3 and V is TRBV18; no definite D call. The CDR3 runs 14 residues. Per germline, CDR1 KGHSH and CDR2 LQKENI. Trimming removed 1 base at V and 2 bases at J, with 6 bases between. The chain's CDR3 is CASSPQEAGNTIYF. Here the CDR3 DNA reads TGTGCCAGCTCACCACAGGAGGCTGGAAACACCATATATTTT.

The chain links TRBV19 to TRBJ1-2, with D possibly matching TRBD1 (5 bases). The CDR3 loop spans 15 amino acids. The germline V and J ends were trimmed by 3 bases and 4 bases, with 15 bases remaining between them. The germline V gene encodes CDR1 LNHDA and CDR2 SQIVND (reference sequence). CDR3 loop: CASSMIPGPPYGYTF. CDR3 coding DNA: TGTGCCAGTAGTATGATTCCGGGACCTCCCTATGGCTACACCTTC.

The rearrangement links TRBV11-1 to TRBJ2-7, with no clear D. Germline V gene lookup returns CDR1 SGHAT and CDR2 FQDESV (reference sequence). This CDR3 is built from 14 residues. Trimming removed 0 bases from V and 2 bases from J, with 8 bases in between. CDR3 amino acids: CASSLAVGPYEQYF. In DNA, the CDR3 is TGTGCCAGCAGCTTAGCGGTCGGCCCCTACGAGCAGTACTTC.

The chain carries TRBV7-9 and TRBJ2-7, with TRBD2 identical over 11 bases. Germline V gene sequence: CDR1 SEHNR, CDR2 FQNEAQ (reference sequence). The CDR3 contains 15 residues. V shed 1 base and J 5 bases; nucleotides not matched to a gene: 4. The CDR3 sequence is CASSLETSGTDEQYF. CDR3 coding DNA: TGTGCCAGCAGCTTAGAGACTAGCGGGACAGACGAGCAGTACTTC.

This clone was detected ten times or more. Distinct nucleotide sequences in the sample also encode this CDR3. As DNA, the CDR3 is TGTGCCAGCAGCGGCGGGACTAGCGGCCCCTACGAGCAGTACTTC. Translated, it gives CASSGGTSGPYEQYF. This chain connects TRBV9 to TRBJ2-7; 11 bases align to TRBD2. The CDR3 has 15 residues. J was trimmed by 2 bases and V by 3 bases; bases with no gene match: 4. The germline CDR1 and CDR2 sequences are SGDLS and YYNGEE.

The chain carries TRBV4-2 and TRBJ2-2; weak D call: TRBD2 (6 bases). Per germline, CDR1 LGHNA and CDR2 YNFKEQ. V shed 0 bases and J shed 0 bases, with 14 bases lying between them. This CDR3 is 18 amino acids long. In nucleotides, the CDR3 is TGTGCCAGCAGCCAAGATCCGTATACTAGCCCGAACACCGGGGAGCTGTTTTTT. Translated, it gives CASSQDPYTSPNTGELFF.

V gene TRBV10-3 combines with J gene TRBJ1-1; D perhaps matches TRBD1 (6 bases). This CDR3 contains 13 residues. Looked up from germline, CDR1 is ENHRY and CDR2 is SYGVKD. Deletions cut 5 bases from V and 9 bases from J, with 16 bases between. The CDR3 DNA follows: TGTGCCATCAGTTTATCTATAGGGGGAAAAGCTTTCTTT. Translated: CAISLSIGGKAFF.

A few counts support this clone. J is TRBJ1-2 and V is TRBV18, with D perhaps TRBD1 (5 bases). V was pared by 2 bases and J by 8 bases, with 12 bases between. Per the germline V gene, CDR1 is KGHSH and CDR2 is LQKENI. The CDR3 extends over 13 amino acids. DNA of the CDR3: TGTGCCAGCTCACCAAGGGACGAGGAAGGCTACACCTTC. Translation: CASSPRDEEGYTF.

The V and J genes are TRBV30 and TRBJ1-1; tentative D call: TRBD1 (5 bases). CDR1 and CDR2 (germline): GTSNPN, SVGIG (reference sequence). The CDR3 spans 9 residues. CDR3 bases: TGTGCTTATGGGGCCGGGGCTTTCTTT. It specifies CAYGAGAFF.

The chain uses TRBV7-2 and TRBJ1-2; maybe TRBD1 (5 bases). This CDR3 spans 13 amino acids. V lost 5 bases, J lost 4 bases, and 11 bases lay in between. Germline-derived CDR1 and CDR2 are SGHTA and FQGNSA. DNA for the CDR3: TGTGCCAGCAGCCGGGACCGGCTCTATGGCTACACCTTC. Its translation: CASSRDRLYGYTF.

The gene calls are TRBV11-2 and TRBJ1-2, with TRBD1 matching over 8 bases. Germline CDR1 and CDR2: SGHAT and FQNNGV. Trimming at V came to 7 bases and at J to 4 bases, leaving 11 bases not matched to a gene. The CDR3 totals 15 residues. In nucleotides, the CDR3 is TGTGCCAGCACCCGCCCCCCGACAGGGGCCTATGGCTACACCTTC. Protein: CASTRPPTGAYGYTF.

Concerning this clone itself: Its ends do not fully match the called genes, so a read error is possible. The chain combines TRBV6-5 with TRBJ2-7; tentative D call: TRBD2 (5 bases). Looked up from germline, CDR1 is MNHEY and CDR2 is SVGAGI. The CDR3 sequence is 15 residues long. For the CDR3, the DNA is TGTGCCAGCAGTGACTCGCGGGCAAGGCTCCACGAGCAGTACTTC. This gives the protein CASSDSRARLHEQYF.

The chain uses TRBV5-1 and TRBJ1-1; TRBD1 aligns across 7 bases. Germline CDR1 SGHRS, CDR2 YFSETQ. With V trimmed by 4 bases and J by 5 bases, 11 bases remained unmatched. CDR3 length: 15 residues. The CDR3 nucleotides read TGCGCCAGCAGCCAACAGGGGAGTGAGGTAACTGAAGCTTTCTTT. This sequence encodes CASSQQGSEVTEAFF.

In regard to this clone: This may arise from a read error, as a much more abundant clone is one base away. This chain joins TRBV20-1 and TRBJ1-2, with D unresolved. This CDR3 has 11 amino acids. Germline CDR1 DFQATT, CDR2 SNEGSKA (reference sequence). The CDR3 bases are TGCAACGCAGGCCTCTTTAATGGCTACACCTTC. As protein: CNAGLFNGYTF.

The chain is built from TRBV5-6 and TRBJ1-5; TRBD1 is a possible D gene (6 bases). CDR1 is SGHDT and CDR2 is YYEEEE in the germline V gene. The V and J ends lost 2 bases and 4 bases respectively, with 10 bases between them. There are 14 residues in the CDR3. CDR3 in amino acids: CASSFGQHNQPQHF. The CDR3 region has the DNA TGTGCCAGCAGCTTCGGACAGCATAATCAGCCCCAGCATTTT.

V gene TRBV5-4 combines with J gene TRBJ1-2, with a tentative D call TRBD1 (5 bases). CDR3 length: 13 residues. V lost 3 bases and J 5 bases, leaving 11 bases between the germline ends. The germline gives CDR1 SGHNT, CDR2 YYREEE (reference sequence). The CDR3 loop is CASSYDRVYGYTF. CDR3 nucleotides: TGTGCCAGCAGCTATGACAGAGTATATGGCTACACCTTC.

The chain has TRBV11-2 and TRBJ2-2; the match to TRBD2 covers 11 bases. The CDR3 has 17 residues. Germline CDR1 is SGHAT and CDR2 is FQNNGV. The V gene end was trimmed by 3 bases and the J gene end by 0 bases; junction bases not matched to a gene: 3. The CDR3 here is CASSLVSGRANTGELFF. Here the CDR3 DNA reads TGTGCCAGCAGCTTGGTTAGCGGGAGGGCGAACACCGGGGAGCTGTTTTTT.

The rearrangement uses TRBV5-4 and TRBJ2-4, with D perhaps matching TRBD1 (6 bases). V was shortened by 0 bases and J by 5 bases, with 9 bases between the two germline ends. This CDR3 has 14 residues. The germline V gene has CDR1 SGHNT and CDR2 YYREEE (reference sequence). CDR3 sequence: CASSLGGTQNIQYF. Here the CDR3 DNA reads TGTGCCAGCAGCTTGGGTGGGACACAAAACATTCAGTACTTC.

The CDR3 is CASSTHGGGTDTQYF. The CDR3 region has the DNA TGTGCCAGCAGTACTCACGGGGGTGGCACAGATACGCAGTATTTT. The chain combines TRBV28 with TRBJ2-3; D possibly corresponds to TRBD2 (6 bases). CDR3 length: 15 residues. The V end lost 5 bases, the J end lost 1 base, and 13 bases lay between the germline ends. The germline V gene has CDR1 MDHEN and CDR2 SYDVKM.

The gene calls are TRBV30 and TRBJ2-1; 8 positions agree with TRBD1. Germline V gives CDR1 GTSNPN, CDR2 SVGIG (reference sequence). The CDR3 has 13 residues. J gave up 7 bases and V 1 base, and 3 bases lay outside the gene matches. The CDR3 DNA is TGTGCCTGGAGTGCACAGGGGGGAAATGAGCAGTTCTTC. This encodes CAWSAQGGNEQFF.

This clone appeared a single time. Within the sample, other DNA sequences also encode this same CDR3. V is TRBV28 and J is TRBJ1-5; D uncertain. Trimming took off 5 bases at V and 6 bases at J, with 8 bases between the two ends. This CDR3 comprises 12 residues. Germline assignment: CDR1 MDHEN and CDR2 SYDVKM. The CDR3 here is CASSPAGQPQHF. The CDR3 DNA follows: TGTGCCAGCAGTCCCGCTGGTCAGCCCCAGCATTTT.